This T cell receptor beta chain was sequenced during a study of blood T cells in healthy people across ages. Overall study findings and caveats: Roughly linearly, TCR beta diversity per million T cells fell as age increased.

Primed by a sample-barcoded 5' primer and a J-beta primer mix, a second PCR proceeded for 7 to 11 cycles. A 12-random-nucleotide template-switch adaptor tagged each cDNA molecule. TCRdb re-analysed the 5' RACE reads in MiXCR, keeping a single row per CDR3 protein. This sample has fewer than 2,000,000 distinct CDR3 sequences; about two fifths occur once, and the top ten carry more than 20%. The CDR3 runs 15 residues. From germline, CDR1 is SGHRS and CDR2 YFSETQ. Trimming left V 3 bases short and J 13 bases short, with 23 bases between. Aged about 6 to 90, donors were systemically healthy Caucasians from Russia. Concerning this clonotype itself: What it binds is not known.

Sequenced material: blood. V usage is TRBV5-1 and J usage is TRBJ2-4; perhaps TRBD1 as D (5 bases). The clonotype was recovered from a human donor in good health. CDR3 sequence: CASSSRDIGYNEQYF. In nucleotides, the CDR3 is TGCGCCAGCAGCTCCAGGGATATAGGGTACAATGAGCAGTACTTC.